The T cell receptor (beta chain) under discussion was sequenced for a study of blood T cell repertoires in COVID-19. The V and J ends lost 4 bases and 5 bases respectively, with 14 bases between them. The CDR3 is 14 residues long. Germline assignment: CDR1 KGHSH and CDR2 LQKENI. Clones were sequenced by immunoSEQ multiplex PCR, and TCRdb holds only the in-frame ones, with some missing. The table lists about 480,000 clones, 88% of them singletons. Sequencing was performed on PBMCs or T cells enriched from blood (not recorded which). The sequence came from a woman between 35 and 50 years old who had recovered from COVID-19. The chain recombines TRBV18 with TRBJ1-1, with D tentatively TRBD1 (6 bases). Here the CDR3 DNA reads TGTGCCAGCTCACTAGGACAGCTTGGGACTGAAGCTTTCTTT. Protein sequence: CASSLGQLGTEAFF.